The source of this T cell receptor beta chain is a study of CD8+CD57+ T cells in acquired aplastic anemia. Genomic DNA provided the template from which TCR beta VDJ and CDR3 profiles were obtained. TCRdb processed the reads anew with MiXCR; each CDR3 protein has one entry. The table lists 150,000 to 200,000 distinct CDR3 sequences, roughly half of them singletons. With 7 bases clipped from V and 8 bases from J, the junction kept 2 bases outside the gene matches. The CDR3 has 12 amino acids. Sequencing involved patients with CD8+CD57+ cell expansion previously shown by flow cytometry. Sequenced input: sorted CD4+, CD8+, or CD8+CD57+ T cells (not recorded which) from PBMCs. The TCR was taken from a human donor with aplastic anemia. The chain has TRBV12-3 or TRBV12-4 and TRBJ2-1; 10 bases agree with TRBD2. CDR3 in DNA: TGTGCCAGCACTAGCGGGGGTGATGAGCAGTTCTTC. Protein: CASTSGGDEQFF.